The rows below give T cell receptor beta chains drawn from one sample of a study of CD8 T cells in ankylosing spondylitis. TCRdb re-called the 5' RACE reads through MiXCR, storing one row per CDR3 protein. In the table there are over 600,000 distinct CDR3 sequences, 15% to 20% of which are singletons. Sequencing was done on a sample of blood, either unsorted or a sorted T cell fraction (not recorded which). Receptors originate from a male donor with ankylosing spondylitis. Both conserved end residues are trimmed from each CDR3. A D gene is named only where the DNA matches it firmly.

CDR3aa | d_gene | v_gene | len
ASSTPMGRTNYGYT | NA | TRBV28 | 14
SVEDQVETSGYT | NA | TRBV29-1 | 12
SASPGTGRLAKNIQY | TRBD1 | TRBV20-1 | 15
ASRQDTAKGYT | NA | TRBV12-3/TRBV12-4 | 11
SVGRQPNQETQY | NA | TRBV29-1 | 12
ASSWDTPDRGFQPQH | TRBD1 | TRBV5-4 | 15
ASSNSYEQY | NA | TRBV12-3/TRBV12-4 | 9
ASPLAGFNTGELF | NA | TRBV30 | 13
ASSWGASNYGYT | NA | TRBV11-2 | 12
ASSLSWASSYEQY | NA | TRBV5-1 | 13
ASSLGNEQY | NA | TRBV12-3/TRBV12-4 | 9
ASSLGFRGLEQF | NA | TRBV11-2 | 12
ASSPGLAGGGQENQY | TRBD2 | TRBV12-3/TRBV12-4 | 15
ASSYFLLAGVRDTQY | TRBD2 | TRBV6-7 | 15
AISEEGAYEQY | NA | TRBV10-3 | 11
ASSLLGGMGNEQF | NA | TRBV12-3/TRBV12-4 | 13
SARDLRESNEKLF | NA | TRBV20-1 | 13
ASSISPGGQPQH | NA | TRBV19 | 12
ASSQGPSPITGELF | NA | TRBV3-1 | 14
SARDRRERPMGDTQY | NA | TRBV20-1 | 15
ASTSSLNSPLH | NA | TRBV10-1 | 11
ASSLVPGGYGYT | NA | TRBV11-2 | 12
ASSFRLAGNTGELF | TRBD2 | TRBV28 | 14
ASRSLFGSDTEAF | NA | TRBV6-1 | 13
ASSLGQGLTRQPQH | TRBD1 | TRBV5-5 | 14
SARYSRGTDTQY | TRBD1 | TRBV20-1 | 12
ASSREVGYGYT | NA | TRBV7-3 | 11
SAGRGHGTEAF | TRBD1 | TRBV20-1 | 11
ASSPGQASNQPQH | TRBD1 | TRBV3-1 | 13
ATSRAPGGDTQY | TRBD2 | TRBV15 | 12
SAEKTSGRAIAQLTDTQY | TRBD2 | TRBV20-1 | 18
ASSLTSGRMFNEQF | TRBD2 | TRBV5-6 | 14
ASSQPTVSYEQY | NA | TRBV3-1 | 12
SAFLLAPPDTQY | NA | TRBV20-1 | 12
ASSSEGRKAGTDTQY | NA | TRBV3-1 | 15
ASSQDQRNSGRLSEQF | TRBD2 | TRBV4-2 | 16
ASSKEGGGGRLQETQY | NA | TRBV4-1 | 16
SALHGETQY | NA | TRBV20-1 | 9
ASSQDSERGGQETQY | TRBD2 | TRBV4-2 | 15
ASSQAFTVTGSGNTIY | TRBD1 | TRBV3-1 | 16
ASGTGWEEPQH | TRBD1 | TRBV19 | 11
ASSPEAGVGYGYT | NA | TRBV6-1 | 13
ASSYRADTRDEQF | NA | TRBV6-5 | 13
ASSDRGGVDTEAF | NA | TRBV6-1 | 13
ASSQVGRETDTQY | TRBD2 | TRBV3-1 | 13
SASGQGGGNQPQH | TRBD1 | TRBV20-1 | 13
SAPAGPLGMNTEAF | NA | TRBV20-1 | 14
ASSFSGDLYEQY | TRBD2 | TRBV5-1 | 12
SAGGRTSGGSHTQY | TRBD2 | TRBV20-1 | 14
SAQTGDSGYT | TRBD1 | TRBV20-1 | 10
SAVQGEETQY | NA | TRBV20-1 | 10
ASSSRGGSYNEQF | TRBD2 | TRBV7-8 | 13
ASSPSAWTGLNEQF | TRBD1 | TRBV27 | 14
SASGEGTYNEQF | TRBD2 | TRBV20-1 | 12